Given below is one TCR beta chain in context. CD45RO-negative, CCR7-selected cells formed the naive CD8 fraction, which excluded terminally differentiated effector memory CD45RA+ cells. This sample was included in a study of shared clonotypes between healthy human individuals. The CDR3 contains 14 residues. The V gene lost 0 bases and the J gene lost 3 bases, with 8 bases spanning the gap. Germline V CDR1 and CDR2: SGHAT, FQNNGV. The method was immunoSEQ multiplex PCR; TCRdb's version includes in-frame clones alone and lacks a portion of them. The sample includes about 2.1 million clones, over 85% of them seen just once.

This clonotype originated in a man younger than 35 in good health. Some clones in this sample may be carry-over from other donors' samples. Sequencing was done on a sample of naive CD8+ T cells from PBMCs. This chain joins TRBV11-2 and TRBJ2-5; D ambiguous. The CDR3 DNA follows: TGTGCCAGCAGCTTAGAGACATCTAAAGAGACCCAGTACTTC. It translates to CASSLETSKETQYF.